A selection of T cell receptor beta chains follows, all from one sample in a study of blood T cells in healthy people across ages. Via MiXCR, TCRdb re-called the 5' RACE reads, giving one row per CDR3 protein. The table shows over 600,000 distinct CDR3 sequences, with about half occurring only once. The sequenced material came from blood. Source of these receptors: a man older than 75 in good health. Each CDR3 is given without its conserved first and last residue. Each record gives: V gene, J gene, CDR3 length, clone size, CDR3 protein. Only some rows state a clone size, as once, few, many or a class for expanded clones.

TRBV20-1	TRBJ1-1	11	NA	SASTGGDTEAF
TRBV7-2	TRBJ1-2	14	few	ASSLAGTRPKDGYT
TRBV6-5	TRBJ1-2	13	few	ASSFSPDRDYGYT
TRBV15	TRBJ2-1	11	few	ATSRELGTTEF
TRBV10-3	TRBJ1-2	13	few	AISESEGANYGYT
TRBV7-2	TRBJ2-3	14	NA	ASSPRTSGRADTQY
TRBV20-1	TRBJ2-5	13	NA	RAHRQGAGQETQY
TRBV6-5	TRBJ1-2	14	few	ASSWGAGGNDDGYT
TRBV12-3/TRBV12-4	TRBJ2-2	13	NA	ASTGLAGYTGELF
TRBV4-3	TRBJ2-4	15	NA	ASSPYQRDLAKNIQY
TRBV7-7	TRBJ2-5	11	NA	ASSFNRQETQY
TRBV7-9	TRBJ2-1	14	few	ASSGFEREGRNEQF
TRBV29-1	TRBJ2-1	12	few	SVERTGSSREQF
TRBV29-1	TRBJ2-5	10	NA	SVMTGLETQY
TRBV4-3	NA	14	NA	ASSQEHVEAGYEQY
TRBV21-1	TRBJ2-7	12	NA	ASSTIGQSYEQY
TRBV6-1	TRBJ2-7	13	NA	ASSELPDSSYEQY
TRBV5-1	TRBJ2-1	11	few	ASSLVLAGEQF
TRBV7-2	TRBJ2-3	12	many	ASSFDRSTDTQY
TRBV29-1	TRBJ2-1	9	few	SVGWGREQF
TRBV24-1	TRBJ2-3	12	NA	ATSSTGSTDTQY
TRBV27	TRBJ2-7	13	NA	ASSFSRDTYYEQY
TRBV5-1	TRBJ1-2	12	few	ASSLGGREDGYT
TRBV24-1	TRBJ2-5	15	NA	ATSDGRTGGQQETQY
TRBV4-3	TRBJ2-3	13	many	ASSRGTSGPDTQY
TRBV14	TRBJ1-1	14	once	ASSQEREGLNTEAF
TRBV19	TRBJ2-3	14	NA	ASMDGGVGWTDTQY
TRBV7-3	TRBJ2-1	12	NA	ASSLRAGLNEQF
TRBV20-1	TRBJ2-2	12	NA	SAGETRTSGELF
TRBV27	TRBJ2-1	13	NA	ASSFAGTGKNEQF
TRBV28	TRBJ2-3	11	NA	ANAGTGTDTQY
TRBV29-1	NA	14	NA	SVEGEGQGANYEQY
TRBV7-9	NA	13	NA	ASSLGGPIQETQY
TRBV25-1	TRBJ2-1	13	many	ASSLTGLSYNEQF
TRBV5-1	TRBJ2-7	9	few	ASRKNYEQY
TRBV5-1	TRBJ2-1	14	few	ASRTRLAGVYNEQF
TRBV18	TRBJ1-6	12	NA	ASSRTGGDSPLH
TRBV28	TRBJ2-3	13	NA	ASSPNRGTRDTQY
TRBV28	TRBJ2-7	13	NA	ASSFGGELSYEQY
TRBV20-1	TRBJ2-3	13	few	SARDGAGGPDTQY
TRBV27	TRBJ2-4	14	NA	ASMRYSGVAKNIQY
TRBV12-3/TRBV12-4	TRBJ2-5	11	NA	ASSTRRVETQY
TRBV10-2	NA	10	many	ASSESRSEQY
TRBV2	TRBJ2-3	12	once	ASSEGLALDTQY
TRBV7-8	TRBJ2-1	12	many	ASSFQAGGNEQF
TRBV27	TRBJ2-5	13	few	ASSYGQGVFETQY
TRBV27	TRBJ1-5	12	NA	ASRGQGVRQPQH
TRBV25-1	TRBJ2-3	14	many	ASSESASGGTDTQY
TRBV12-3/TRBV12-4	TRBJ2-7	10	NA	ASSLNGFEQY
TRBV5-1	NA	10	NA	ASSRSRYEQY
TRBV28	TRBJ1-5	12	NA	ATIRGHSNQPQH